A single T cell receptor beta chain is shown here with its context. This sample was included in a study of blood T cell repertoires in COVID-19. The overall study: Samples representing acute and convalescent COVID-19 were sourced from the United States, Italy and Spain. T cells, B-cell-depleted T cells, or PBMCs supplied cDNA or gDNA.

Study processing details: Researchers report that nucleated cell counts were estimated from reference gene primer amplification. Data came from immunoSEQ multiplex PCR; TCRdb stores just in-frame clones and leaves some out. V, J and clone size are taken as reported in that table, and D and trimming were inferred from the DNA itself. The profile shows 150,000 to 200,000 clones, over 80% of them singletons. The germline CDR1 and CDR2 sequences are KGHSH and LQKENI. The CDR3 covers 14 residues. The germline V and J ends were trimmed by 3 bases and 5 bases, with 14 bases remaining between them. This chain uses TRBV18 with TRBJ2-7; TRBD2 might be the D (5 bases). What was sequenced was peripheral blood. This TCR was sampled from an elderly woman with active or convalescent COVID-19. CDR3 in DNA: TGTGCCAGCTCACCCCAGAGGGTTCCTGACGAGCAGTACTTC. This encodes CASSPQRVPDEQYF.